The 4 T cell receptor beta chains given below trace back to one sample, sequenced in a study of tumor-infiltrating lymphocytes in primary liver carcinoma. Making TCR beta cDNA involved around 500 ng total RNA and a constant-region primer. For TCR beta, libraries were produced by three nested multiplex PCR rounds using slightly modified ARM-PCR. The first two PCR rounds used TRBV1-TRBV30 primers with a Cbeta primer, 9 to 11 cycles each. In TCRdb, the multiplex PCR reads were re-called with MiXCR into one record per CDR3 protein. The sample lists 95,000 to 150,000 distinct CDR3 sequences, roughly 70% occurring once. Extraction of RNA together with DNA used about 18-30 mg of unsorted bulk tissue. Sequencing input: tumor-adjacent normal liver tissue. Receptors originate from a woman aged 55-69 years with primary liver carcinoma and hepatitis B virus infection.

The DNA for the CDR3 is TGCAGCGTTGAAGGGACTAGCGGCCAAAATGAGCAGTTCTTC. Its translation: CSVEGTSGQNEQFF. The chain employs TRBV29-1 and TRBJ2-1; 10 positions match TRBD2. Trimming cost V 1 base and J 7 bases; bases outside gene matches: 4. Germline values: CDR1 SQVTM, CDR2 ANQGSEA. This CDR3 has 14 amino acids.

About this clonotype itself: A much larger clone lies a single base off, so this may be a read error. The CDR3 nucleotides read TGTGCCAGCAGCTTTCGGACTAACGGGAGGGCCGACGAGCAGTACTTC. Protein: CASSFRTNGRADEQYF. This rearrangement joins TRBV5-4 to TRBJ2-7; 8 nucleotides line up with TRBD2. There are 16 residues in the CDR3. J was trimmed by 5 bases and V by 2 bases; bases with no gene match: 12. In germline, CDR1 is SGHNT, CDR2 YYREEE (reference sequence).

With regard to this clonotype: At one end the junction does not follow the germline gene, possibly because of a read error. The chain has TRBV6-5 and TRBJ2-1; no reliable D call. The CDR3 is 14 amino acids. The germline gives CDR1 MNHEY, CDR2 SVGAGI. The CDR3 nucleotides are TGTGCCAGCATTCCAAATCTGTCATACAATGAGCAGCTCTTC. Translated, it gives CASIPNLSYNEQLF.

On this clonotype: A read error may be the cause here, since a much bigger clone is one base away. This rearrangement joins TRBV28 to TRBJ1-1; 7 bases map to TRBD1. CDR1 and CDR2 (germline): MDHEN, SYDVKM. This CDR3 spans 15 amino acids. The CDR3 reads CASSRSRGWGTETFF. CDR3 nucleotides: TGTGCCAGCAGTCGCTCCAGGGGGTGGGGGACTGAAACTTTCTTT.